This TCR beta chain emerged from a study of blood T cells in healthy people across ages. This clonotype occurred a few times. Its antigen is unidentified. Mismatch with germline at one junction end may stem from a read error. The CDR3 covers 15 residues. Germline assignment: CDR1 SGHDN and CDR2 FVKESK. Primed by a sample-barcoded 5' primer and a J-beta primer mix, a second PCR proceeded for about 6 to 12 cycles. TCRdb reprocessed the 5' RACE reads via MiXCR and lists one record per CDR3 protein. The sample contains hundreds of thousands of distinct CDR3 sequences, 29% of which appear only once. Study conclusions and caveats: As age increased, TCR beta diversity per million T cells fell in a roughly linear fashion.

The specimen sequenced was blood. The rearrangement joins TRBV14 to TRBJ2-1; TRBD2 matches 11 bases. The sequence was collected from a woman older than 75 in good health. CDR3 residues: CASSRGTSGLNERFF. The CDR3 DNA reads as TGTGCCAGCAGCCGCGGGACTAGCGGCCTTAATGAGCGGTTCTTC.